Following are 21 T cell receptor beta chains from one sample sequenced in a study of blood T cell repertoires in COVID-19. Assay used: immunoSEQ multiplex PCR; TCRdb lists only in-frame clones, some missing. The table has around 500,000 clones, about 85% seen once; the top ten hold approximately 8%. Sequences were obtained from PBMCs or T cells enriched from blood (not recorded which). Receptors were obtained from a woman aged 55-69 years who had recovered from COVID-19.

The V call is TRBV7-9, the J call TRBJ1-2; 8 bases agree with TRBD1. CDR1 and CDR2 (germline): SEHNR, FQNEAQ (reference sequence). This CDR3 has 16 residues. V shed 3 bases, J shed 3 bases, and the junction held 9 bases outside the gene matches. The CDR3 region has the DNA TGTGCCAGCAGCTTTACGCTGACAGGGGCGGACTATGGCTACACCTTC. Residues: CASSFTLTGADYGYTF. The full variable domain, with the rest looked up from reference TRBV7-9 and TRBJ1-2, is DTGVSQNPRHKITKRGQNVTFRCDPISEHNRLYWYRQTLGQGPEFLTYFQNEAQLEKSRLLSDRFSAERPKGSFSTLEIQRTEQGDSAMYLCASSFTLTGADYGYTFGSGTRLTVV.

With respect to this clone: The sample holds other DNA sequences that translate to the same CDR3. This chain connects TRBV6-5 to TRBJ2-3; 8 bases are a match to TRBD2. This CDR3 has 15 residues. The ends lost 2 bases at V and 3 bases at J; junction bases unmatched: 4. Germline CDR1 reads MNHEY; CDR2 reads SVGAGI. The CDR3 here is CASSYRAGGTDTQYF. The DNA of the CDR3 is TGTGCCAGCAGTTACAGGGCGGGGGGTACAGATACGCAGTATTTT.

The V and J genes are TRBV6-1 and TRBJ2-5; the D gene is possibly TRBD2 (5 bases). This CDR3 comprises 15 residues. The V end lost 0 bases, the J end lost 7 bases, and 15 bases lay between the germline ends. Germline-derived CDR1 and CDR2 are MNHNS and SASEGT. CDR3 in amino acids: CASSEALRGMGTQYF. The CDR3 region has the DNA TGTGCCAGCAGTGAAGCGCTTCGAGGGATGGGGACCCAGTACTTC.

The chain uses TRBV10-3 and TRBJ1-6, with 12 bases that match TRBD1. This CDR3 spans 19 amino acids. Germline CDR1 is ENHRY and CDR2 is SYGVKD. Unmatched junction bases numbered 12, after V lost 6 bases and J lost 3 bases. This CDR3 reads CAISPNPGQGAGYNSPLHF. CDR3 nucleotide sequence: TGTGCCATCAGCCCAAATCCGGGACAGGGGGCTGGCTATAATTCACCCCTCCACTTT.

The chain combines TRBV11-3 with TRBJ1-4; 7 nucleotides match TRBD1. J lost 3 bases, V lost 6 bases, and 10 bases had no gene match. The CDR3 is made up of 16 amino acids. Germline CDR1 reads SGHNT; CDR2 reads YENEEA. The CDR3 DNA follows: TGTGCCAGCAGTATCACCCCGACAGGGTCTAATGAAAAACTGTTTTTT. This encodes CASSITPTGSNEKLFF. The full variable domain, in which reference TRBV11-3 and TRBJ1-4 provide the parts outside the CDR3, is EAGVVQSPRYKIIEKKQPVAFWCNPISGHNTLYWYLQNLGQGPELLIRYENEEAVDDSQLPKDRFSAERLKGVDSTLKIQPAELGDSAVYLCASSITPTGSNEKLFFGSGTQLSVL.

This chain uses TRBV5-4 with TRBJ1-2; 7 bases agree with TRBD1. Germline CDR1 and CDR2: SGHNT and YYREEE (reference sequence). The CDR3 has 17 amino acids. Germline trimming cut 3 bases from V and 4 bases from J; bases unmatched to any gene: 15. The CDR3 DNA sequence: TGTGCCAGCAGCTCAGCTTCACAGGGGCCGGTTAGCTATGGCTACACCTTC. As protein: CASSSASQGPVSYGYTF.

The V gene is TRBV19, the J gene TRBJ1-5; D unclear. V dropped 3 bases and J dropped 5 bases, with 8 bases sitting between them. This CDR3 has 13 amino acids. Germline assignment: CDR1 LNHDA and CDR2 SQIVND (reference sequence). CDR3 protein: CASSITADQPQHF. CDR3 nucleotide sequence: TGTGCCAGTAGTATCACAGCCGATCAGCCCCAGCATTTT.

This chain connects TRBV29-1 to TRBJ2-2, with TRBD2 identical over 13 bases. Trimming at V came to 7 bases and at J to 3 bases, leaving 8 bases not matched to a gene. In germline, CDR1 is SQVTM, CDR2 ANQGSEA. The CDR3 totals 16 residues. Written as DNA, the CDR3 is TGCAGCGCCGAGACTAGCGGGGGGAGATACACCGGGGAGCTGTTTTTT. It yields the protein CSAETSGGRYTGELFF.

The CDR3 sequence: CASEYSQRYGYTF. The CDR3 coding sequence is TGTGCCAGCGAATACTCTCAGCGCTATGGCTACACCTTC. This chain links TRBV2 with TRBJ1-2; D not certain. The germline gives CDR1 SNHLY, CDR2 FYNNEI. The CDR3 is 13 residues long. Trimming removed 8 bases from V and 4 bases from J, with 14 bases in between.

The chain uses TRBV5-5 and TRBJ1-2, with TRBD1 matching 9 bases. The CDR3 contains 15 residues. The V gene end was trimmed by 3 bases and the J gene end by 0 bases; junction bases not matched to a gene: 3. Germline CDR1 SGHKS, CDR2 YYEKEE (reference sequence). The CDR3 DNA reads as TGTGCCAGCAGCTCGACAGGGGGAACTAACTATGGCTACACCTTC. Its protein product is CASSSTGGTNYGYTF. The full variable domain, completed using reference TRBV5-5 and TRBJ1-2, is DAGVTQSPTHLIKTRGQQVTLRCSPISGHKSVSWYQQVLGQGPQFIFQYYEKEERGRGNFPDRFSARQFPNYSSELNVNALLLGDSALYLCASSSTGGTNYGYTFGSGTRLTVV.

J is TRBJ1-1 and V is TRBV4-1, with a weak D call TRBD1 (5 bases). The CDR3 has 17 amino acids. The germline CDR1 and CDR2 sequences are MGHRA and YSYEKL. V shed 2 bases and J shed 2 bases, with 18 bases lying between them. The CDR3 sequence: CASSQTILDSYNTEAFF. Here the CDR3 DNA reads TGCGCCAGCAGCCAAACCATCCTCGACAGTTATAACACTGAAGCTTTCTTT.

This clone appeared a single time. The chain links TRBV4-2 to TRBJ2-5, with D possibly TRBD1 on 5 matching bases. The CDR3 loop spans 15 amino acids. CDR1 and CDR2 from the germline V gene are LGHNA and YNFKEQ. The V and J ends lost 0 bases and 3 bases respectively, with 11 bases between them. CDR3 DNA: TGTGCCAGCAGCCAAGATGGGGCAGGGAAAGAGACCCAGTACTTC. This gives the protein CASSQDGAGKETQYF.

Note on this clone: This may stem from a read error, because a much larger clone lies one nucleotide away. The chain has TRBV5-4 and TRBJ1-6; TRBD1 matches at 7 bases. The CDR3 is made up of 15 amino acids. The junction had 1 base not matched to a gene; V was cut back by 4 bases and J by 0 bases. CDR1 is SGHNT and CDR2 is YYREEE in the germline V gene (reference sequence). The CDR3 region has the DNA TGTGCCAGCAGCCGGGACAGCTCCTATAATTCACCCCTCCACTTT. Its protein product is CASSRDSSYNSPLHF.

This clone was counted only a few times. The chain joins TRBV19 to TRBJ2-3, with 8 bases aligning to TRBD1. The CDR3 totals 15 residues. Germline V gene data show CDR1 as LNHDA and CDR2 as SQIVND (reference sequence). The V and J ends lost 8 bases and 8 bases, in that order; junction bases with no gene match: 15. CDR3 sequence reads: CASGTTGTGYRTQYF. As DNA, the CDR3 is TGTGCCAGTGGTACTACCGGGACAGGATATCGTACGCAGTATTTT.

The genes are TRBV4-1 and TRBJ1-2; D is unresolved. The CDR3 is 15 amino acids. Trimming stripped 0 bases from V and 5 bases from J, with 13 bases between. Germline V lookup: CDR1 MGHRA, CDR2 YSYEKL. The CDR3 region has the DNA TGCGCCAGCAGCCAAGATACGCTGCGGGCTTATGGCTACACCTTC. This sequence encodes CASSQDTLRAYGYTF.

Concerning this clone itself: Other DNA sequences within the sample encode an identical CDR3. The rearrangement uses TRBV12-3 or TRBV12-4 and TRBJ1-2, with no clear D. Trimming left V 6 bases short and J 2 bases short, with 7 bases between. The CDR3 extends over 12 amino acids. CDR3 in amino acids: CASSPFNYGYTF. In DNA form, the CDR3 reads TGTGCCAGCAGCCCATTCAACTATGGCTACACCTTC.

The rearrangement joins TRBV27 to TRBJ2-3; no reliable D call. The CDR3 extends over 14 amino acids. The germline V gene has CDR1 MNHEY and CDR2 SMNVEV (reference sequence). The V and J ends lost 2 bases and 2 bases respectively, with 8 bases between them. CDR3 sequence reads: CASSLIENTDTQYF. In nucleotides, the CDR3 is TGTGCCAGCAGTTTAATAGAGAACACAGATACGCAGTATTTT.

The V gene is TRBV9, the J gene TRBJ2-5; TRBD2 matches at 9 bases. The CDR3 has 16 residues. The trim removed 0 bases at V and 7 bases at J, leaving 10 bases unmatched. CDR1 and CDR2 from the germline V gene are SGDLS and YYNGEE. The CDR3 loop reads CASSVDPAGGSGTQYF. The CDR3 coding sequence is TGTGCCAGCAGCGTAGATCCAGCGGGGGGCAGTGGGACCCAGTACTTC. Combining the CDR3 with reference TRBV9 and TRBJ2-5 gives the whole variable domain DSGVTQTPKHLITATGQRVTLRCSPRSGDLSVYWYQQSLDQGLQFLIQYYNGEERAKGNILERFSAQQFPDLHSELNLSSLELGDSALYFCASSVDPAGGSGTQYFGPGTRLLVL.

The sample holds a few counts of this clone. This chain uses TRBV6-5 with TRBJ1-2; TRBD1 might be the D (5 bases). This CDR3 has 14 residues. Germline V gene lookup returns CDR1 MNHEY and CDR2 SVGAGI. Trimming removed 6 bases from V and 4 bases from J, with 15 bases in between. CDR3 residues: CASREAGRAYGYTF. CDR3 nucleotides: TGTGCCAGCAGGGAGGCAGGGAGGGCCTATGGCTACACCTTC.

The V gene is TRBV11-2, the J gene TRBJ1-3; possible D gene TRBD1, 6 bases. The CDR3 has 13 residues. The V gene's germline CDR1 is SGHAT and CDR2 FQNNGV. Between the trimmed V and J ends, which lost 2 bases and 4 bases, there was a span of 6 bases. DNA for the CDR3: TGTGCCAGCAGCTTAAGGGGGGGAAACACCATATATTTT. Translation: CASSLRGGNTIYF.

This chain uses TRBV29-1 with TRBJ1-1, with TRBD1 matching 7 bases. The CDR3 runs to 15 residues. The V and J ends lost 2 bases and 1 base, in that order; junction bases with no gene match: 7. The germline V gene encodes CDR1 SQVTM and CDR2 ANQGSEA. DNA of the CDR3: TGCAGCGTTGAAATTTTGACAGGGTGGAACACTGAAGCTTTCTTT. It yields the protein CSVEILTGWNTEAFF.